The 12 T cell receptor beta chains below were found in one sample sequenced in a study of blood T cell repertoires in COVID-19. Sequencing was performed with immunoSEQ multiplex PCR; in TCRdb, only in-frame clones are kept and a portion is missing. This sample has hundreds of thousands of clones, with more than 75% found just once. The sequenced material came from PBMCs or T cells enriched from blood (not recorded which). The receptors derive from a man between 18 and 29 years old who had recovered from COVID-19.

The rearrangement uses TRBV19 and TRBJ1-2; D is unclear. This CDR3 spans 12 amino acids. Germline V gene sequence: CDR1 LNHDA, CDR2 SQIVND (reference sequence). Trimming removed 3 bases at V and 7 bases at J, with 9 bases between. CDR3 DNA sequence: TGTGCCAGTAGTATTCTCGAGAGTGGCTACACCTTC. Encoded protein: CASSILESGYTF. Variable domain in full (rest from reference TRBV19 and TRBJ1-2): DGGITQSPKYLFRKEGQNVTLSCEQNLNHDAMYWYRQDPGQGLRLIYYSQIVNDFQKGDIAEGYSVSREKKESFPLTVTSAQKNPTAFYLCASSILESGYTFGSGTRLTVV.

The chain combines TRBV29-1 with TRBJ1-1, with no clear D. V was shortened by 6 bases and J by 0 bases, with 11 bases between the two germline ends. The germline V gene has CDR1 SQVTM and CDR2 ANQGSEA. The CDR3 extends over 13 amino acids. The CDR3 coding sequence is TGCAGCGTGGGAGGACGTTTGAACACTGAAGCTTTCTTT. Translation: CSVGGRLNTEAFF.

The gene calls are TRBV6-5 and TRBJ2-1; TRBD2 is a possible D gene (6 bases). This CDR3 has 15 residues. Per the germline V gene, CDR1 is MNHEY and CDR2 is SVGAGI. Trimming took off 7 bases at V and 3 bases at J, with 16 bases between the two ends. The CDR3 coding sequence is TGTGCCAGCACCGGAGGGATGGGTTACTACAATGAGCAGTTCTTC. Translating gives CASTGGMGYYNEQFF.

The rearrangement uses TRBV27 and TRBJ1-5; D unresolved. The germline V gene encodes CDR1 MNHEY and CDR2 SMNVEV (reference sequence). The CDR3 length is 12 residues. Trimming removed 10 bases at V and 6 bases at J, with 13 bases between. The CDR3 DNA follows: TGTGCCACCGGGCCGGAGGGTCAGCCCCAGCATTTT. Its translation is CATGPEGQPQHF.

The chain links TRBV5-6 to TRBJ2-4, with D possibly being TRBD1 (6 bases). The CDR3 length is 15 residues. The V gene's germline CDR1 is SGHDT and CDR2 YYEEEE. V shed 2 bases and J shed 5 bases, with 14 bases lying between them. The CDR3 sequence is CASSFSQGNENIQYF. CDR3 bases: TGTGCCAGCAGCTTCTCACAGGGTAATGAAAACATTCAGTACTTC.

The J gene is TRBJ2-2, the V gene TRBV19, with D possibly matching TRBD1 (6 bases). Germline CDR1 is LNHDA and CDR2 is SQIVND (reference sequence). The CDR3 extends over 15 amino acids. V shed 4 bases and J shed 0 bases, with 9 bases lying between them. The CDR3 sequence: CASSRWTANTGELFF. In nucleotides, the CDR3 is TGTGCCAGTAGTAGGTGGACAGCGAACACCGGGGAGCTGTTTTTT.

V usage is TRBV7-3 and J usage is TRBJ2-3, with 9 bases aligning to TRBD2. The CDR3 is 17 residues long. The V and J ends lost 6 bases and 2 bases, in that order; junction bases with no gene match: 12. Germline assignment: CDR1 SGHTA and CDR2 FQGTGA. The CDR3 is CASSLLAGNRTTDTQYF. In DNA form, the CDR3 reads TGTGCCAGCAGTCTACTAGCGGGCAACAGAACCACAGATACGCAGTATTTT.

The V gene is TRBV27, the J gene TRBJ2-2; TRBD2 is a possible D gene (6 bases). Germline V lookup: CDR1 MNHEY, CDR2 SMNVEV (reference sequence). Trimming left V 0 bases short and J 5 bases short, with 19 bases between. The CDR3 is 18 amino acids. For the CDR3, the DNA is TGTGCCAGCAGTTTATCAAGTCCGGGGGAAATGGGAACCGGGGAGCTGTTTTTT. This codes for CASSLSSPGEMGTGELFF.

Only a few counts were recorded for this clone. This chain uses TRBV11-2 with TRBJ2-3, with D unclear. Trimming pared 5 bases from V and 7 bases from J, leaving 10 bases between. Germline assignment: CDR1 SGHAT and CDR2 FQNNGV. The CDR3 consists of 12 residues. The CDR3 reads CASSAYPNTQYF. CDR3 sequence (DNA): TGTGCCAGCAGCGCCTACCCAAATACGCAGTATTTT.

This clone was seen once. V and J are TRBV7-2 and TRBJ2-1; D gene unclear. The CDR3 extends over 14 amino acids. Trimming pared 1 base from V and 7 bases from J, leaving 11 bases between. CDR1 SGHTA and CDR2 FQGNSA come from the germline V gene. This chain's CDR3 is CASSLVRLVNEQFF. The CDR3 DNA follows: TGTGCCAGCAGCTTAGTAAGGCTAGTAAATGAGCAGTTCTTC.

J is TRBJ2-1 and V is TRBV19; TRBD2 agrees at 8 bases. Germline CDR1 is LNHDA and CDR2 is SQIVND (reference sequence). The CDR3 is 13 amino acids. V lost 4 bases and J lost 9; bases outside the gene matches: 5. The CDR3 protein is CASSKSGRSEQFF. The CDR3 DNA reads as TGTGCCAGTAGTAAAAGCGGGAGAAGTGAGCAGTTCTTC.

The chain employs TRBV30 and TRBJ1-6; D ambiguous. Germline values: CDR1 GTSNPN, CDR2 SVGIG (reference sequence). V lost 0 bases to trimming and J lost 7 bases, with 16 bases between them. The CDR3 sequence is 16 residues long. CDR3 sequence reads: CAWSVRRTRWNSPLHF. The CDR3 coding sequence is TGTGCCTGGAGTGTACGGCGCACCAGGTGGAATTCACCCCTCCACTTT.